This TCR beta chain was recovered during a study of shared clonotypes between healthy human individuals. This CDR3 region has 14 residues. Germline V CDR1 and CDR2: SGHVS, FQNEAQ. With 4 bases removed from V and 3 bases from J, the gap between germline ends came to 13 bases. For sorted subsets, 150 to 200 ng DNA per replicate equaled tens of thousands of T cell genomes. Method: immunoSEQ multiplex PCR; TCRdb's copy keeps in-frame clones and lacks some. This table has roughly 1,500,000 clones, about 98.5% appearing once. This chain connects TRBV7-8 to TRBJ2-7; no definite D call. The sequence was obtained from a man aged 25-45 years in good health. The sequencing input was naive CD4+ T cells sorted from blood. Subset described: CD45RA+ positively selected. In DNA, the CDR3 is TGTGCCAGCAGCTCCCGACCGACGGGCTACGAGCAGTACTTC. It specifies CASSSRPTGYEQYF.